Listed here is a single T cell receptor (beta chain). This record belongs to a study of identical twins. Germline CDR1 SEHNR, CDR2 FQNEAQ (reference sequence). CDR3 length: 15 amino acids. The V and J ends lost 4 bases and 6 bases, in that order; junction bases with no gene match: 9. One entry per CDR3 protein, called by TCRdb with MiXCR from the 5' RACE reads. The table lists roughly 220,000 distinct CDR3 sequences, 6.5% of them singletons. This sample was shared with a second study, whose subject was T cells expressing NK-cell markers. That report adds: TCR beta repertoires came from sorted CD3+CD56+NKG2C+, CD3+CD56+NKG2C- and CD3+CD56-NKG2C+ T cells. The contribution of dominant NKG2C+ clonotypes to CD8+ T cells in about 6 donors was about 1.0-8%. In a handful of donors, dominant clonotypes made up about 28.3-60.1% of CD3+CD56-NKG2C+ cells.

The TCR originated in a woman younger than 35 in good health. Input material: CD8+ T cells sorted from blood. The rearrangement links TRBV7-9 to TRBJ2-7, with 10 nucleotides matching TRBD1. CDR3 in DNA: TGTGCCAGCAGCTATTCACCGGGACAGGGGTCCGAGCAGTACTTC. Its translation: CASSYSPGQGSEQYF.